The T cell receptor (beta chain) under discussion was sequenced for a study of vaccination effects on CD4 cells after COVID-19. Study in general: Following the second dose by a median of 72 days, the post-vaccine samples were obtained. General observations from the study: Marked clonal contraction of both clone types appeared late after vaccination.

The CDR3 consists of 13 residues. The germline CDR1 and CDR2 sequences are GTSNPN and SVGIG (reference sequence). Trimming pared 3 bases from V and 0 bases from J, leaving 8 bases between. Method: immunoSEQ multiplex PCR; TCRdb's copy keeps in-frame clones and lacks some. Among more than 60,000 clones, roughly 74% were seen once, and the ten largest hold roughly 1.6%. As to this clone: Its antigen is currently unknown.

Before sequencing took place, the ViraFEST assay used viral peptide pools to expand antigen-specific CD4+ T cells. Following an approximately eleven-day culture, CD4+ T cells were purified. The cohort was immunized with two doses of either the BNT162b2 or mRNA-1273 vaccine. Here the sequenced sample was CD4+ T cells from PBMCs cultured with HCoV-229E spike peptides, taken after COVID-19 vaccination. This clonotype was obtained from a human donor who received a COVID-19 vaccine. The genes are TRBV30 and TRBJ1-1; no firm D call. CDR3 loop: CAWRNSMNTEAFF. The DNA for the CDR3 is TGTGCCTGGAGAAACAGTATGAACACTGAAGCTTTCTTT.